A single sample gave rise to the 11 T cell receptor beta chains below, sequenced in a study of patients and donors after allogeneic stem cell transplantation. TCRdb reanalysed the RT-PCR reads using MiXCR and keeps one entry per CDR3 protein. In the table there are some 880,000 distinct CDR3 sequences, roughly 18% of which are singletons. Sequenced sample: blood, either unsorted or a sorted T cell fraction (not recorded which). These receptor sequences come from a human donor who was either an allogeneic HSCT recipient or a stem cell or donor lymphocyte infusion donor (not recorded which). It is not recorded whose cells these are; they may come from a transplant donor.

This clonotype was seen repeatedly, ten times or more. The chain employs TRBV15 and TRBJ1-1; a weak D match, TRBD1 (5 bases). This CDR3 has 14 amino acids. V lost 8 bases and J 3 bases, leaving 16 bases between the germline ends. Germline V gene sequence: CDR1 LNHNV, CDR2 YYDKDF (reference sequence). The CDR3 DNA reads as TGTGCCACCGAAGAAGGTGGGGGTTACACTGAAGCTTTCTTT. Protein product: CATEEGGGYTEAFF.

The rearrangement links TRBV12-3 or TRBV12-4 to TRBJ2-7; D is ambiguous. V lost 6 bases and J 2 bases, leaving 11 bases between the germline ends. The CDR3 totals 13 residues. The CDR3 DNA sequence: TGTGCCAGCAGCCGGTGGGTCCCCTACGAGCAGTACTTC. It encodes CASSRWVPYEQYF.

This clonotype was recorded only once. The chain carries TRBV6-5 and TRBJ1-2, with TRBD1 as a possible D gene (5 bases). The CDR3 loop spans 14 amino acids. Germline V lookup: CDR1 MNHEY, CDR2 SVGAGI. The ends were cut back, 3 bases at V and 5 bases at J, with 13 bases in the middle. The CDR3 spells CASSYQLGAYGYTF. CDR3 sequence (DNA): TGTGCCAGCAGTTATCAGCTAGGGGCTTATGGCTACACCTTC.

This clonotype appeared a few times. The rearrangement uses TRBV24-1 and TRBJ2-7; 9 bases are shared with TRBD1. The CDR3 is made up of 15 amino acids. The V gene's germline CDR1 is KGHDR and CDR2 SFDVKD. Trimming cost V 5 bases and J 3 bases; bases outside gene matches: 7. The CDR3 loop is CATSAAGTGIYEQYF. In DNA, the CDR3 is TGTGCCACCAGTGCTGCCGGGACAGGGATCTACGAGCAGTACTTC.

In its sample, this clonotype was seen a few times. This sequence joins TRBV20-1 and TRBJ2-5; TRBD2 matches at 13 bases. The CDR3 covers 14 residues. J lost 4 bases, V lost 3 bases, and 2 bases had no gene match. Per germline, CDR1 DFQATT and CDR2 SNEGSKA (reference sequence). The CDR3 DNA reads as TGCAGTGCTAGGGGGACTAGCGGGGTAGAGACCCAGTACTTC. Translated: CSARGTSGVETQYF.

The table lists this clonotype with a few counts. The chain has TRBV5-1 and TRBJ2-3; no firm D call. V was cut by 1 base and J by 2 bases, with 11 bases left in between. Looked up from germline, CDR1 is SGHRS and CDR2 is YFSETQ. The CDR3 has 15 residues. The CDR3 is CASSLSPGLTDTQYF. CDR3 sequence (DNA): TGCGCCAGCAGCTTGAGTCCCGGCCTCACAGATACGCAGTATTTT.

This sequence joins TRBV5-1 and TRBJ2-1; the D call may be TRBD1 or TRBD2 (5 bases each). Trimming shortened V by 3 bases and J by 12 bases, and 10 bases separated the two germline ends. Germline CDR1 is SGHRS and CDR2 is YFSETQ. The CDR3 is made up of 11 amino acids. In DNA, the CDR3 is TGCGCCAGCAGCTCCCGGGACCTGCAGTTCTTC. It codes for CASSSRDLQFF.

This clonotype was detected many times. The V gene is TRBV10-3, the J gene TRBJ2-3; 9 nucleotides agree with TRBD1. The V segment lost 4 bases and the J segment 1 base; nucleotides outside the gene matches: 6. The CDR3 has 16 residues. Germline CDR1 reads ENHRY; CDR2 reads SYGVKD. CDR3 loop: CAISGTGVMRTDTQYF. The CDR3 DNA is TGTGCCATCAGTGGGACAGGGGTCATGCGCACAGATACGCAGTATTTT.

CDR3 region: CASSPDQGSANYGYTF. The CDR3 DNA reads as TGTGCCAGCAGCCCTGATCAGGGCTCCGCTAACTATGGCTACACCTTC. The rearrangement uses TRBV5-6 and TRBJ1-2; the D gene is possibly TRBD1 (5 bases). Per germline, CDR1 SGHDT and CDR2 YYEEEE. The V end lost 4 bases, the J end lost 0 bases, and 16 bases lay between the germline ends. This CDR3 region has 16 residues.

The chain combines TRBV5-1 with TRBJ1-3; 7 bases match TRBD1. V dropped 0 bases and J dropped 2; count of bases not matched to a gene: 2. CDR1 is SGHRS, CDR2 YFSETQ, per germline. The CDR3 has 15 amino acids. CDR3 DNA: TGCGCCAGCAGCTTGGAAACAGGGGCTGGAAACACCATATATTTT. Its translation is CASSLETGAGNTIYF. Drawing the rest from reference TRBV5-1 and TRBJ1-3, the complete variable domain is KAGVTQTPRYLIKTRGQQVTLSCSPISGHRSVSWYQQTPGQGLQFLFEYFSETQRNKGNFPGRFSGRQFSNSRSEMNVSTLELGDSALYLCASSLETGAGNTIYFGEGSWLTVV.

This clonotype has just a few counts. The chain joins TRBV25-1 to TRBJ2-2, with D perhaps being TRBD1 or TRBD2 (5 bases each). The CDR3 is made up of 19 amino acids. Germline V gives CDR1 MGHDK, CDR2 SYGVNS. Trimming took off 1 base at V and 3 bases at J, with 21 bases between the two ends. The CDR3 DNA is TGTGCCAGCAGTGAATTCGACAGCCCTAGCTTTATAGACACCGGGGAGCTGTTTTTT. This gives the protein CASSEFDSPSFIDTGELFF.